The table lists the clone carrying this T cell receptor beta chain with a count of one. This sample is part of a study of blood T cell repertoires in COVID-19. Study details: From the United States, Italy and Spain came samples of acute and convalescent COVID-19. Nucleic acid was either cDNA or gDNA, and it came from T cells, B-cell-depleted T cells, or PBMCs.

How the authors handled the data: Amplification of reference gene primers was used by the study to estimate nucleated cell counts. Profiling relied on immunoSEQ multiplex PCR, and the TCRdb table lists in-frame clones only, not all of them. V and J calls plus clone size are reproduced from that table; the DNA served to infer D and trimming. The table records roughly 250,000 clones, less than 90% of them present only once. This CDR3 is 14 amino acids long. V gave up 3 bases and J gave up 8 bases, with 14 bases separating them. From germline, CDR1 is MNHNY and CDR2 SVGAGI (reference sequence). While infection was still active, Seattle patients were enrolled and then followed longitudinally.

Sequenced input: peripheral blood. The chain recombines TRBV6-6 with TRBJ2-1, with D tentatively TRBD1 (8 bases). The origin of this receptor is a woman in her 30s with COVID-19, enrolled during active disease. The CDR3 is CASSYTGGADEQFF. The CDR3 DNA sequence: TGTGCCAGCAGTTATACAGGGGGGGCGGATGAGCAGTTCTTC.